This entry is about one T cell receptor (beta chain). Its antigen is undetermined. Patients in the hyperthyroidism group, adults aged 18 to 65, were newly diagnosed, under 2 months' duration. PBMCs were density-gradient isolated from roughly 10 ml fresh blood. The data derive from a study of Graves' ophthalmopathy and Graves' hyperthyroidism. RNA transcripts were the source from which TCR beta CDR3 regions were amplified. In the first round, RT-PCR was carried out with HTBI primers, and a multiplex PCR formed the second round. One entry per CDR3 protein, called by TCRdb with MiXCR from the multiplex PCR reads. This sample has 620,000 or so distinct CDR3 sequences; 20% to 25% occur once, and the top ten carry more than 5.5%. Points from the study as a whole: The model's ophthalmopathy progression predictions had about 71% sensitivity and less than 75% specificity. Detected in blood as well were most expanded thyroid clonotypes with frequency above 0.001.

From germline, CDR1 is MDHEN and CDR2 SYDVKM. V was shortened by 3 bases and J by 5 bases, with 14 bases between the two germline ends. The CDR3 length is 14 residues. Specimen: peripheral blood. The chain couples TRBV28 to TRBJ2-7, with D possibly matching TRBD1 (6 bases). This receptor was obtained from a woman aged 18-29 years with stable Graves' hyperthyroidism. Some clones in this sample may be carry-over from other donors' samples. The CDR3 DNA is TGTGCCAGCAGTTTGACAGGCTCTCTACACGAGCAGTACTTC. Translated: CASSLTGSLHEQYF.